Listed here is a single TCR beta chain. These data originate in a study of CD8 T cells in Susac syndrome. Reverse transcription of about 0.5 to 1 ug RNA used random hexamers. Coverage of TCR beta CDR3 amplification by immunoSEQ multiplex PCR extended to 54 Vbeta and 13 Jbeta. One entry per CDR3 protein, called by TCRdb with MiXCR from the immunoSEQ multiplex PCR reads. The table includes around 270,000 distinct CDR3 sequences, about 91% detected once. High-throughput TCR beta sequencing covered peripheral CD8+ and CD4+ T cells. The multiple sclerosis controls, all treatment-naive patients, had relapsing-remitting disease that was stable or active. The germline gives CDR1 LGHNA, CDR2 YSLEER. The CDR3 sequence is 17 residues long. With 4 bases clipped from V and 8 bases from J, the junction kept 12 bases outside the gene matches.

V gene TRBV4-3 combines with J gene TRBJ2-1, with 12 nucleotides matching TRBD2. Sequencing input: CD8+ T cells from PBMCs. This receptor was taken from a human donor with multiple sclerosis. CDR3 sequence reads: CASSPNMLTSGSYEQFF. The CDR3 nucleotides are TGCGCCAGCAGCCCCAACATGCTGACTAGCGGGAGCTATGAGCAGTTCTTC.